A single sample gave rise to the 3 T cell receptor beta chains below, sequenced in a study of cytomegalovirus exposure and HLA in healthy donors. Produced via immunoSEQ multiplex PCR; TCRdb's table is partial and in-frame only. The sample yields 150,000 to 200,000 clones, approximately 96% seen once. The sample taken for sequencing was PBMCs. These receptors were taken from a woman aged 18-30 years in good health and CMV-seronegative.

The CDR3 region has the DNA TGTGCCAGTAGTAGTTCGACAGGGTTCTACGAGCAGTACTTC. Translated: CASSSSTGFYEQYF. This chain uses TRBV19 with TRBJ2-7, with 7 bases aligning to TRBD1. Germline values: CDR1 LNHDA, CDR2 SQIVND (reference sequence). The CDR3 is 14 residues long. V was clipped by 4 bases and J by 3 bases; unmatched bases: 6.

V is TRBV7-3 and J is TRBJ2-3; D possibly corresponds to TRBD2 (5 bases). Trimming cost V 5 bases and J 3 bases, with 12 bases left between them. The germline V gene encodes CDR1 SGHTA and CDR2 FQGTGA. The CDR3 has 14 amino acids. CDR3 sequence (DNA): TGTGCCAGCAGCAAACACCGGGAAACAGATACGCAGTATTTT. It specifies CASSKHRETDTQYF. Supplemented by reference TRBV7-3 and TRBJ2-3, the full variable domain reads GAGVSQTPSNKVTEKGKYVELRCDPISGHTALYWYRQSLGQGPEFLIYFQGTGAADDSGLPNDRFFAVRPEGSVSTLKIQRTERGDSAVYLCASSKHRETDTQYFGPGTRLTVL.

This chain connects TRBV12-5 to TRBJ2-7; D possibly corresponds to TRBD2 (5 bases). The CDR3 contains 14 residues. The V end was cut by 1 base, the J end by 7 bases, with 14 bases between. Germline CDR1 is LGHNT and CDR2 is FRNRAP. This CDR3 reads CASGLASSGEEQYF. The DNA of the CDR3 is TGTGCTAGTGGTTTGGCTAGCTCCGGAGAGGAGCAGTACTTC.